This TCR beta chain was found in a study of blood T cell repertoires in COVID-19. Between the trimmed V and J ends, which lost 2 bases and 4 bases, there was a span of 14 bases. This CDR3 region has 15 residues. Germline V lookup: CDR1 MNHNS, CDR2 SASEGT. Libraries were prepared by immunoSEQ multiplex PCR; TCRdb keeps only in-frame clonotypes and omits some of them. The sample lists approximately 64,000 clones, 88% occurring once. Source material: peripheral blood. This sequence joins TRBV6-1 and TRBJ1-1; a possible D gene is TRBD1 (5 bases). The clonotype comes from a woman aged 60 to 75 with COVID-19, enrolled during active disease. The CDR3 DNA reads as TGTGCCAGCAGTGAATGGGGGGGAGGTGGCACTGAAGCTTTCTTT. Translated: CASSEWGGGGTEAFF.